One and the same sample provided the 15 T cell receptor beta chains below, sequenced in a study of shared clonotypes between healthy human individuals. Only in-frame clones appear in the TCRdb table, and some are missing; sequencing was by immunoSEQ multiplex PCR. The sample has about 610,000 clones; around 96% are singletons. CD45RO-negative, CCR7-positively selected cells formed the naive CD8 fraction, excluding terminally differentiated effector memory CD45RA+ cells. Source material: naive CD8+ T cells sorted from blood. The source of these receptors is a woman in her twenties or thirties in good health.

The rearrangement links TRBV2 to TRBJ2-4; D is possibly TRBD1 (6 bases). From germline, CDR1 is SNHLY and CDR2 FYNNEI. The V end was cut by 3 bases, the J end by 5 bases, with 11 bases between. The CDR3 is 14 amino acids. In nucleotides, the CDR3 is TGTGCCAGCAGTGATAAAGGGGGAGAAAACATTCAGTACTTC. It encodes CASSDKGGENIQYF.

CDR3 amino acids: CASSQLAGRSYEQYF. CDR3 DNA sequence: TGTGCCAGCAGCCAGTTGGCAGGGCGATCCTACGAGCAGTACTTC. The rearrangement links TRBV6-6 to TRBJ2-7, with a possible D match to TRBD1 (5 bases). Germline-derived CDR1 and CDR2 are MNHNY and SVGAGI (reference sequence). Trimming shortened V by 6 bases and J by 1 base, and 16 bases separated the two germline ends. This CDR3 is 15 amino acids long.

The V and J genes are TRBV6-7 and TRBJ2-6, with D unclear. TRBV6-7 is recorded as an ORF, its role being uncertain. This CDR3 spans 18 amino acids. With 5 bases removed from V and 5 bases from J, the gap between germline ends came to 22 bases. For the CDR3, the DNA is TGTGCCAGCAGTGGTATTACGCGTATACAAAGTCGGGCCAACGTCCTGACTTTC. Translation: CASSGITRIQSRANVLTF.

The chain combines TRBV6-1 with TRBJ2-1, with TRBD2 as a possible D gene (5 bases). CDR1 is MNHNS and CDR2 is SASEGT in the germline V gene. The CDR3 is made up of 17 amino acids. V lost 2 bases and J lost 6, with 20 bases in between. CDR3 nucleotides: TGTGCCAGCAGTGAAAAAACGGGATTTCTAATAAGCAATGAGCAGTTCTTC. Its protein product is CASSEKTGFLISNEQFF.

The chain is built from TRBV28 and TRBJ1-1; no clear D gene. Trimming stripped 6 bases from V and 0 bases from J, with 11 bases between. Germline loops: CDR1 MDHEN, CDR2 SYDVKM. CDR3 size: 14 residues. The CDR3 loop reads CASRYGDMNTEAFF. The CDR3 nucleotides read TGTGCCAGCAGGTACGGAGACATGAACACTGAAGCTTTCTTT. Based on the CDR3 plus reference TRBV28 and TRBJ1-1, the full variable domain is DVKVTQSSRYLVKRTGEKVFLECVQDMDHENMFWYRQDPGLGLRLIYFSYDVKMKEKGDIPEGYSVSREKKERFSLILESASTNQTSMYLCASRYGDMNTEAFFGQGTRLTVV.

CDR3 bases: TGTGCCAGCAATACGCCGGGAGGGCCCGTCGGGGAGCTGTTTTTT. Translated: CASNTPGGPVGELFF. V is TRBV6-6 and J is TRBJ2-2; the match to TRBD2 covers 8 bases. Germline CDR1 and CDR2: MNHNY and SVGAGI (reference sequence). The CDR3 loop spans 15 amino acids. After removal of 7 bases from V and 7 bases from J, the junction contained 11 bases not matched to a gene.

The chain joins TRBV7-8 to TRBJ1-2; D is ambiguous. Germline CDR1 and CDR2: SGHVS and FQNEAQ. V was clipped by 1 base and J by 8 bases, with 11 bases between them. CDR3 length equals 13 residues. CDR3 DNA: TGTGCCAGCAGCTTAGGTGGTGTTTTGGGCTACACCTTC. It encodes CASSLGGVLGYTF.

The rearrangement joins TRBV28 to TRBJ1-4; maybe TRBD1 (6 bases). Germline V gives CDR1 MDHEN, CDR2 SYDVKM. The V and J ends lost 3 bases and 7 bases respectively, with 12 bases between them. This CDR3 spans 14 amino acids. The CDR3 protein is CASSLTGSTEKLFF. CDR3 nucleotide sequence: TGTGCCAGCAGTTTGACAGGTAGTACTGAAAAACTGTTTTTT.

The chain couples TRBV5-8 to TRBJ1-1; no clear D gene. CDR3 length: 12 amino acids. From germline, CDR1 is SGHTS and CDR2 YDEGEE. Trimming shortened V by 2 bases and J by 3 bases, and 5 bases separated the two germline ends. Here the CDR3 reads CASSFMDTEAFF. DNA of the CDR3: TGTGCCAGCAGCTTCATGGACACTGAAGCTTTCTTT.

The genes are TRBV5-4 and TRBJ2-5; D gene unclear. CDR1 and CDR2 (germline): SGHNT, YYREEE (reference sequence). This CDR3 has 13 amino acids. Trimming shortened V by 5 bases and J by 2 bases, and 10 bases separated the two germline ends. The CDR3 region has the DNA TGTGCCAGCAGGAGTACAGAACAAGAGACCCAGTACTTC. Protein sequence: CASRSTEQETQYF.

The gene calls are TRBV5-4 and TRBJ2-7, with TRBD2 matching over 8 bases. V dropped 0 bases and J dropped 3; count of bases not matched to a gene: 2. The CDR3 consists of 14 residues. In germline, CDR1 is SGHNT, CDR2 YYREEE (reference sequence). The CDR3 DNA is TGTGCCAGCAGCTTGGCGGGAGGGTACTACGAGCAGTACTTC. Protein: CASSLAGGYYEQYF.

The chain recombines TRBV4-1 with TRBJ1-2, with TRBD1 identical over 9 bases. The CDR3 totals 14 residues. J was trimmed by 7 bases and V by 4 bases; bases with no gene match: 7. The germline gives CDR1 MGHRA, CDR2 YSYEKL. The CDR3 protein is CASSRQDRGSGYTF. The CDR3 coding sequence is TGCGCCAGCAGCCGCCAGGACAGGGGAAGTGGCTACACCTTC.

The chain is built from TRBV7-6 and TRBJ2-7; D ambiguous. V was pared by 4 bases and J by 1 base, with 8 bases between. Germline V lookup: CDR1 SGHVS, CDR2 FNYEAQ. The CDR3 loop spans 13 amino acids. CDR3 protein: CASSSPNSYEQYF. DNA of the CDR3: TGTGCCAGCAGCTCCCCCAATTCCTACGAGCAGTACTTC.

The CDR3 protein is CASSLIAENTEAFF. The CDR3 nucleotides are TGTGCCAGCAGTCTTATTGCAGAGAACACTGAAGCTTTCTTT. The chain employs TRBV28 and TRBJ1-1, with D unclear. V lost 5 bases to trimming and J lost 1 base, with 11 bases between them. The V gene's germline CDR1 is MDHEN and CDR2 SYDVKM. The CDR3 has 14 amino acids.

CDR3 in amino acids: CASSEKRVGQVYEQYF. In DNA form, the CDR3 reads TGTGCCAGCAGCGAAAAGAGGGTTGGACAGGTCTACGAGCAGTACTTC. The chain carries TRBV21-1 and TRBJ2-7; the D call in the table, TRBD1, was not verified against the DNA. TRBV21-1 is a pseudogene locus. This CDR3 comprises 16 residues.